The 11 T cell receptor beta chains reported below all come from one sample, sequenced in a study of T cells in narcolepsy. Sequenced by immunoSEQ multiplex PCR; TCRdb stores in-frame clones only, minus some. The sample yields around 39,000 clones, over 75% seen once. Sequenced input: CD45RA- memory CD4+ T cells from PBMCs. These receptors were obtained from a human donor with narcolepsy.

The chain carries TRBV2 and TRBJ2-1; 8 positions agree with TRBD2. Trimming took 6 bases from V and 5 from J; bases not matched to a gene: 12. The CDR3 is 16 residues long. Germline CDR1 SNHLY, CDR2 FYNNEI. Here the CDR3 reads CASSATSAGRHNEQFF. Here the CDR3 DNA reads TGTGCCAGCAGCGCGACTAGCGCCGGGCGCCACAATGAGCAGTTCTTC.

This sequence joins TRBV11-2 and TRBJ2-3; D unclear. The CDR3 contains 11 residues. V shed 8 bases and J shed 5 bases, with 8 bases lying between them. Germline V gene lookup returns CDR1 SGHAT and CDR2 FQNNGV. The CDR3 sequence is CASSTRDTQYF. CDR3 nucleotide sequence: TGTGCCAGCTCCACGCGAGATACGCAGTATTTT.

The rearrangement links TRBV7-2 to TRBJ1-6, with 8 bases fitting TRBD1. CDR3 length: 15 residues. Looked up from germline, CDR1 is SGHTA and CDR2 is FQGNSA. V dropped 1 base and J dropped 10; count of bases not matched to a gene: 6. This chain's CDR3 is CASSLVTGGSSPLHF. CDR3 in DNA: TGTGCCAGCAGCTTAGTTACAGGGGGTTCATCACCCCTCCACTTT.

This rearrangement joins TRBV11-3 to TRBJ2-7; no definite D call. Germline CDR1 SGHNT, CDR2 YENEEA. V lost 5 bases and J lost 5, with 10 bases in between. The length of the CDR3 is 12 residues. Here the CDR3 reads CASSIFSNEQYF. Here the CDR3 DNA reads TGTGCCAGCAGCATCTTTAGCAACGAGCAGTACTTC.

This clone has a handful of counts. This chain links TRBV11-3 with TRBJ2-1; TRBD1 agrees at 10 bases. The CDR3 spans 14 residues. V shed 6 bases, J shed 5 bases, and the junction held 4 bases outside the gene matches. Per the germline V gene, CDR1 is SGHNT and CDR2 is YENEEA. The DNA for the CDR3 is TGTGCCAGCAGAACAGGGACAGGGGACAATGAGCAGTTCTTC. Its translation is CASRTGTGDNEQFF.

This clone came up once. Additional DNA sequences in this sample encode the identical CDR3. CDR3: CASSRQSVYGYTF. The CDR3 region has the DNA TGTGCCAGCAGCCGACAGTCCGTCTATGGCTACACCTTC. The rearrangement uses TRBV14 and TRBJ1-2, with a tentative D call TRBD1 (5 bases). The CDR3 spans 13 residues. V lost 4 bases, J lost 4 bases, and 10 bases lay in between. Germline assignment: CDR1 SGHDN and CDR2 FVKESK.

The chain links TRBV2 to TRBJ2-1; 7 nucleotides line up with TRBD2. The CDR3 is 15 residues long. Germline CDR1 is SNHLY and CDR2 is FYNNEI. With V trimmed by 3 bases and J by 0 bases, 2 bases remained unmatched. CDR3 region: CASSEWGGSYNEQFF. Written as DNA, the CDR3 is TGTGCCAGCAGTGAGTGGGGGGGCTCCTACAATGAGCAGTTCTTC.

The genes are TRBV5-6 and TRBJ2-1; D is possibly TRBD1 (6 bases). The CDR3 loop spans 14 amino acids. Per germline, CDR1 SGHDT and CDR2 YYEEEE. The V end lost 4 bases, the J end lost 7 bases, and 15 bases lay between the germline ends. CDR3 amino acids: CASSPWTDENEQFF. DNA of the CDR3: TGTGCCAGCAGCCCATGGACAGATGAGAATGAGCAGTTCTTC.

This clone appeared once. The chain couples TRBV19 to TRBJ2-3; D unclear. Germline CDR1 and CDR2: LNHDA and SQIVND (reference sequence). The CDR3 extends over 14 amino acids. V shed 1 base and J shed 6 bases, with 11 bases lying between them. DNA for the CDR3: TGTGCCAGTAGTATAGTCTTAACTTCGGATACGCAGTATTTT. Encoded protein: CASSIVLTSDTQYF.

CDR3 sequence: CASSQYQGAYEQYF. The DNA of the CDR3 is TGTGCCAGCAGCCAATACCAGGGAGCCTACGAGCAGTACTTC. The chain links TRBV14 to TRBJ2-7; D tentatively fits TRBD1 or TRBD2 (5 bases each). CDR3 length: 14 residues. Germline loops: CDR1 SGHDN, CDR2 FVKESK. Trimming took off 2 bases at V and 2 bases at J, with 10 bases between the two ends.

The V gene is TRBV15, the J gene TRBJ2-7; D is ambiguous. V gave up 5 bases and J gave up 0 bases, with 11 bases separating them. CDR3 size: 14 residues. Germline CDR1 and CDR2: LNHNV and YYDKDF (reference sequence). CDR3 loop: CATSGQASSYEQYF. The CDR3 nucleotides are TGTGCCACCAGCGGTCAGGCAAGCTCCTACGAGCAGTACTTC.